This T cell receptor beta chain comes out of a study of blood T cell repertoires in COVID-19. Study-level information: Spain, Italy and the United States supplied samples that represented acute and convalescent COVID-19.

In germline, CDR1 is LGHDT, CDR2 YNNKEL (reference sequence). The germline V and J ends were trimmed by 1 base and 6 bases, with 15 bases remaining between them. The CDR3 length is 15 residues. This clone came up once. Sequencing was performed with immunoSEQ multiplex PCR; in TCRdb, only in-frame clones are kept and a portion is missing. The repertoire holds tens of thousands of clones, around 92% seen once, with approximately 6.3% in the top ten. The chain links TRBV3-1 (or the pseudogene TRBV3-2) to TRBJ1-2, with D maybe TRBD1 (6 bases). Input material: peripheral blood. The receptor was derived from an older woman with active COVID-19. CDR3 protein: CASSQAPPGADGYTF. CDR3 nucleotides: TGTGCCAGCAGCCAAGCCCCCCCAGGGGCCGATGGCTACACCTTC.